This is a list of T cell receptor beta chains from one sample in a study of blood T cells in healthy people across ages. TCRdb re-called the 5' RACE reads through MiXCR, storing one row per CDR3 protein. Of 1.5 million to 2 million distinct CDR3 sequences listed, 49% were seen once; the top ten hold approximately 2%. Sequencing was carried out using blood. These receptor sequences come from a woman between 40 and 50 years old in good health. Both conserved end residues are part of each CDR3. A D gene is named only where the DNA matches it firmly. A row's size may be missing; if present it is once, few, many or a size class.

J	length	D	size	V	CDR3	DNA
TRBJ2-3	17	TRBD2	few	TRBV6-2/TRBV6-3	CASRSNPSGGSTDTQYF	TGTGCCAGCAGATCGAACCCTAGCGGGGGTAGCACAGATACGCAGTATTTT
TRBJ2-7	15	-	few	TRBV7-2	CASSLGGLVGYEQYF	TGTGCCAGCAGCTTAGGGGGACTGGTGGGCTACGAGCAGTACTTC
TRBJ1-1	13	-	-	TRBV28	CASSVSGVPEAFF	TGTGCCAGCAGTGTGTCAGGGGTCCCTGAAGCTTTCTTT
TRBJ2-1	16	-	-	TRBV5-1	CASSLCSDREGDEQFF	TGCGCCAGCAGCTTGTGCTCCGACAGAGAGGGCGATGAGCAGTTCTTC
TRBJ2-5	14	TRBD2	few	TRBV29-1	CSVGAGGFQETQYF	TGCAGCGTTGGAGCGGGGGGTTTCCAAGAGACCCAGTACTTC
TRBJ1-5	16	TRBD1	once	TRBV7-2	CASSVPGAGGDQPQHF	TGTGCCAGCAGCGTCCCGGGCGCAGGGGGCGATCAGCCCCAGCATTTT
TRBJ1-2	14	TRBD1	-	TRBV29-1	CSVERDSFFYGYTF	TGCAGCGTTGAACGGGACAGTTTCTTCTATGGCTACACCTTC
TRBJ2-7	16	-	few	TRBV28	CASSLVLWAGTYEQYF	TGTGCCAGCAGTTTAGTCCTCTGGGCAGGCACCTACGAGCAGTACTTC
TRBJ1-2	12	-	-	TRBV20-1	CSAVGGVYGYTF	TGCAGTGCCGTAGGGGGTGTCTATGGCTACACCTTC
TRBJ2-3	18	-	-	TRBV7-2	CASSLTPRLGPSTDTQYF	TGTGCCAGCAGCTTAACCCCTAGGCTGGGACCTAGCACAGATACGCAGTATTTT
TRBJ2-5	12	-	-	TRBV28	CASSPEDNEQYF	TGTGCCAGCAGTCCAGAGGACAATGAGCAGTACTTC
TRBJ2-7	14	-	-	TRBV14	CASSHGTLTYEQYF	TGTGCCAGCAGCCACGGGACGTTGACCTACGAGCAGTACTTC
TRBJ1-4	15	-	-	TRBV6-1	CASSDLHGGTEKLFF	TGTGCCAGCAGTGACCTACACGGCGGAACTGAAAAACTGTTTTTT
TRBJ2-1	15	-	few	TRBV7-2	CASSSWTLFDNEQFF	TGTGCCAGCAGCTCTTGGACTCTTTTCGACAATGAGCAGTTCTTC
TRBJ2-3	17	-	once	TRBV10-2	CASSSTPDRVRADTQYF	TGCGCCAGCAGTTCTACCCCCGACAGAGTCCGGGCAGATACGCAGTATTTT
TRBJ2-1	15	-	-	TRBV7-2	CASSLGRGRNNEQFF	TGTGCCAGCAGCTTAGGGAGGGGGCGGAACAATGAGCAGTTCTTC
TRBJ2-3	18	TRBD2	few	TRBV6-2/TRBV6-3	CASSYPSGTSGNVDTQYF	TGTGCCAGCAGTTATCCAAGCGGGACTAGCGGAAATGTGGATACGCAGTATTTT
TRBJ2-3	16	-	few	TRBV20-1	CSARDPGQIITDTQYF	TGCAGTGCTAGAGACCCCGGACAGATAATAACAGATACGCAGTATTTT
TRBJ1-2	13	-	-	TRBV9	CASSVAQHYGYTF	TGTGCCAGCAGCGTAGCACAGCACTATGGCTACACCTTC
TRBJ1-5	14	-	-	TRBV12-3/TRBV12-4	CASSPPQGRQPQHF	TGTGCCAGCAGTCCCCCTCAGGGTAGGCAGCCCCAGCATTTT
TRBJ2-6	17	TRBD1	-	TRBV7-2	CASSYRQGAGGANVLTF	TGTGCCAGCAGCTACAGACAGGGGGCAGGAGGGGCCAACGTCCTGACTTTC
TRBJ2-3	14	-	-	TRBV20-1	CSASRGNGADTQYF	TGCAGTGCTAGTCGCGGGAATGGGGCAGATACGCAGTATTTT
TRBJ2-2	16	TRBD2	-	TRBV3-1	CASSQVPGRGTGELFF	TGTGCCAGCAGCCAAGTCCCAGGGAGGGGCACCGGGGAGCTGTTTTTT
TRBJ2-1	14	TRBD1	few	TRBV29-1	CSVARTGSYNEQFF	TGCAGCGTTGCGCGGACAGGGTCCTACAATGAGCAGTTCTTC
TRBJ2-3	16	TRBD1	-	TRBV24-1	CATSEPTGGRTDTQYF	TGTGCCACCAGTGAACCGACAGGGGGACGCACAGATACGCAGTATTTT
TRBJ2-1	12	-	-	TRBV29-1	CSTGGGPNEQFF	TGCAGCACAGGTGGGGGGCCGAATGAGCAGTTCTTC
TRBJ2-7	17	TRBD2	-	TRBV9	CASSVDPTGGIRYEQYF	TGTGCCAGCAGCGTGGACCCCACGGGAGGGATTCGGTACGAGCAGTACTTC
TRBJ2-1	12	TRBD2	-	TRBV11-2	CASSESGTKQFF	TGTGCCAGCAGCGAATCCGGGACTAAGCAGTTCTTC
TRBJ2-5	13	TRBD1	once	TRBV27	CASSSGQLETQYF	TGTGCCAGCAGTTCGGGACAGTTGGAGACCCAGTACTTC
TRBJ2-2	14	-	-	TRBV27	CASSWVGAIGELFF	TGTGCCAGCAGTTGGGTTGGGGCGATCGGGGAGCTGTTTTTT
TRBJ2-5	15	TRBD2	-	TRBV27	CASRKAGGGLETQYF	TGTGCCAGTAGAAAGGCGGGCGGGGGGCTTGAGACCCAGTACTTC
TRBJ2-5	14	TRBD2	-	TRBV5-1	CASSMGLAQETQYF	TGCGCCAGCAGCATGGGACTAGCCCAAGAGACCCAGTACTTC
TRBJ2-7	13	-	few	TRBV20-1	CSARRPSSYEQYF	TGCAGTGCTCGTCGTCCCAGCTCCTACGAGCAGTACTTC
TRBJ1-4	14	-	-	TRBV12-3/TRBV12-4	CASSLSGGRGGLFF	TGTGCCAGCAGTTTATCGGGGGGGCGCGGAGGACTGTTTTTT
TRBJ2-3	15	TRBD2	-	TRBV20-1	CSAPTRSGGADTQYF	TGCAGTGCCCCTACGCGGAGCGGGGGGGCAGATACGCAGTATTTT
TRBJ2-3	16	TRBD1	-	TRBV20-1	CSANPGQRSSTDTQYF	TGCAGTGCTAATCCGGGACAGAGGTCTAGCACAGATACGCAGTATTTT
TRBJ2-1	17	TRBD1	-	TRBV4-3	CASSQVPRQGATEEQFF	TGCGCCAGCAGCCAAGTACCACGGCAGGGGGCGACCGAGGAGCAGTTCTTC
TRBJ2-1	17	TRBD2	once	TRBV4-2	CASSQDTGTNSYNEQFF	TGTGCCAGCAGCCAAGATACTGGGACTAACTCCTACAATGAGCAGTTCTTC
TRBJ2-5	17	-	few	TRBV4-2	CASSQEGWGVSPETQYF	TGTGCCAGCAGCCAAGAAGGTTGGGGGGTATCCCCAGAGACCCAGTACTTC
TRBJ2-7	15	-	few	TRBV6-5	CASSYLPGDHYEQYF	TGTGCCAGCAGTTACCTCCCGGGGGACCACTACGAGCAGTACTTC
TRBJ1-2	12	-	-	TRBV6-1	CASSNAGEGYTF	TGTGCCAGCAGTAACGCAGGGGAAGGCTACACCTTC
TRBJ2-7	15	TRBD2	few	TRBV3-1	CASSQTRTSEYEQYF	TGTGCCAGCAGCCAAACCCGGACTAGCGAATACGAGCAGTACTTC